This entry lists 27 T cell receptor beta chains sequenced from one sample in a study of blood T cell repertoires in COVID-19. Method: immunoSEQ multiplex PCR; TCRdb's copy keeps in-frame clones and lacks some. The table includes about 180,000 clones, around 83% detected once. Sequencing used peripheral blood. All receptors derive from a man aged 45-65 years with active or convalescent COVID-19.

This clone was seen once. The chain is built from TRBV12-3 or TRBV12-4 and TRBJ2-3, with D possibly being TRBD2 (6 bases). V gave up 5 bases and J gave up 3 bases, with 6 bases separating them. CDR3 size: 12 residues. CDR3: CASSRETDTQYF. CDR3 bases: TGTGCCAGCAGTCGGGAGACAGATACGCAGTATTTT.

The chain combines TRBV29-1 with TRBJ2-1, with 8 nucleotides matching TRBD1. The length of the CDR3 is 15 residues. Germline loops: CDR1 SQVTM, CDR2 ANQGSEA. V shed 7 bases, J shed 0 bases, and the junction held 8 bases outside the gene matches. CDR3 coding DNA: TGCAGCGCCTCGGACAGGGCAAGCTCCTACAATGAGCAGTTCTTC. Translation gives CSASDRASSYNEQFF.

The rearrangement links TRBV18 to TRBJ1-2; D is possibly TRBD1 (5 bases). V shed 6 bases and J shed 0 bases, with 11 bases lying between them. The CDR3 extends over 14 amino acids. The germline V gene has CDR1 KGHSH and CDR2 LQKENI. The CDR3 sequence: CASSEWGTNYGYTF. CDR3 coding DNA: TGTGCCAGCTCTGAATGGGGCACTAACTATGGCTACACCTTC.

The rearrangement links TRBV7-2 to TRBJ2-7; a weak D match, TRBD2 (5 bases). The CDR3 totals 15 residues. The V and J ends lost 5 bases and 0 bases respectively, with 14 bases between them. Germline CDR1 SGHTA, CDR2 FQGNSA. The chain's CDR3 is CASSIDTRSSYEQYF. The DNA for the CDR3 is TGTGCCAGCAGCATCGACACTAGGAGCTCCTACGAGCAGTACTTC.

This clone was counted once. The V gene is TRBV7-2, the J gene TRBJ1-4; weak D call: TRBD1 (5 bases). CDR1 SGHTA and CDR2 FQGNSA come from the germline V gene. With 2 bases removed from V and 2 bases from J, the gap between germline ends came to 9 bases. The CDR3 covers 15 residues. CDR3 bases: TGTGCCAGCAGCTTATGGGGCGGCACTAATGAAAAACTGTTTTTT. Translated, it gives CASSLWGGTNEKLFF.

The rearrangement uses TRBV18 and TRBJ1-2, with a possible D match to TRBD1 (5 bases). There are 15 residues in the CDR3. Trimming cost V 2 bases and J 0 bases, with 10 bases left between them. Germline V gene sequence: CDR1 KGHSH, CDR2 LQKENI. CDR3 sequence (DNA): TGTGCCAGCTCACCAGAGAGACAGCCTAACTATGGCTACACCTTC. It yields the protein CASSPERQPNYGYTF.

The V gene is TRBV18, the J gene TRBJ1-2; weak D call: TRBD1 (6 bases). CDR3 size: 15 residues. V was pared by 1 base and J by 3 bases, with 12 bases between. Germline values: CDR1 KGHSH, CDR2 LQKENI. The CDR3 protein is CASSPHRDTHYGYTF. CDR3 bases: TGTGCCAGCTCACCACACCGGGACACCCACTATGGCTACACCTTC.

V usage is TRBV27 and J usage is TRBJ1-5, with TRBD1 as a possible D gene (6 bases). CDR1 and CDR2 (germline): MNHEY, SMNVEV (reference sequence). The CDR3 spans 14 residues. The ends were cut back, 2 bases at V and 4 bases at J, with 9 bases in the middle. In nucleotides, the CDR3 is TGTGCCAGCAGTTTAGGGGACAATAATCAGCCCCAGCATTTT. As protein: CASSLGDNNQPQHF.

The chain is built from TRBV2 and TRBJ1-2; 9 bases are shared with TRBD1. Germline V lookup: CDR1 SNHLY, CDR2 FYNNEI. This CDR3 region has 13 residues. V lost 4 bases, J lost 3 bases, and 0 bases stayed unmatched. The CDR3 reads CASSGQGDYGYTF. In DNA form, the CDR3 reads TGTGCCAGCAGTGGACAGGGGGACTATGGCTACACCTTC.

V gene TRBV7-2 combines with J gene TRBJ2-7; D is unclear. The germline CDR1 and CDR2 sequences are SGHTA and FQGNSA. V dropped 1 base and J dropped 3 bases, with 10 bases sitting between them. CDR3 length: 14 residues. The CDR3 DNA sequence: TGTGCCAGCAGCTTAGAACCGAGATTCTACGAGCAGTACTTC. This sequence encodes CASSLEPRFYEQYF. Together with reference TRBV7-2 and TRBJ2-7, the CDR3 gives the full variable domain: GAGVSQSPSNKVTEKGKDVELRCDPISGHTALYWYRQSLGQGLEFLIYFQGNSAPDKSGLPSDRFSAERTGGSVSTLTIQRTQQEDSAVYLCASSLEPRFYEQYFGPGTRLTVT.

This sequence joins TRBV11-3 and TRBJ2-7; TRBD2 is a possible D gene (5 bases). CDR3 length: 13 amino acids. With 5 bases removed from V and 7 bases from J, the gap between germline ends came to 15 bases. The V gene's germline CDR1 is SGHNT and CDR2 YENEEA. The CDR3 protein is CASSTRPGGEQYF. CDR3 sequence (DNA): TGTGCCAGCAGCACTCGACCCGGCGGGGAGCAGTACTTC.

The chain carries TRBV15 and TRBJ1-4, with D unclear. This CDR3 is 16 amino acids long. CDR1 LNHNV and CDR2 YYDKDF come from the germline V gene (reference sequence). Trimming took off 0 bases at V and 6 bases at J, with 14 bases between the two ends. CDR3 region: CATSRDKEGWYEKLFF. Written as DNA, the CDR3 is TGTGCCACCAGCAGAGATAAGGAGGGCTGGTATGAAAAACTGTTTTTT.

This chain connects TRBV7-2 to TRBJ2-1; 7 bases agree with TRBD2. This CDR3 has 12 amino acids. V was clipped by 1 base and J by 10 bases; unmatched bases: 1. The germline V gene has CDR1 SGHTA and CDR2 FQGNSA. The CDR3 nucleotides read TGTGCCAGCAGCTTAGGGGGGGGAGAGCAGTTCTTC. It codes for CASSLGGGEQFF.

This clone was counted between two and nine times. This rearrangement joins TRBV28 to TRBJ1-4; 8 bases agree with TRBD1. V lost 6 bases, J lost 7 bases, and 10 bases stayed unmatched. Germline CDR1 reads MDHEN; CDR2 reads SYDVKM. This CDR3 comprises 15 residues. CDR3 sequence: CASSHGAGGTEKLFF. CDR3 nucleotide sequence: TGTGCCAGCAGCCACGGGGCAGGGGGCACTGAAAAACTGTTTTTT. Drawing the rest from reference TRBV28 and TRBJ1-4, the complete variable domain is DVKVTQSSRYLVKRTGEKVFLECVQDMDHENMFWYRQDPGLGLRLIYFSYDVKMKEKGDIPEGYSVSREKKERFSLILESASTNQTSMYLCASSHGAGGTEKLFFGSGTQLSVL.

This chain links TRBV7-3 with TRBJ2-1; D not resolved. The germline V and J ends were trimmed by 2 bases and 6 bases, with 5 bases remaining between them. The germline CDR1 and CDR2 sequences are SGHTA and FQGTGA. There are 12 residues in the CDR3. The CDR3 spells CASSLGSNEQFF. The DNA for the CDR3 is TGTGCCAGCAGCTTAGGTAGCAATGAGCAGTTCTTC. Full variable domain (missing parts from reference TRBV7-3 and TRBJ2-1): GAGVSQTPSNKVTEKGKYVELRCDPISGHTALYWYRQSLGQGPEFLIYFQGTGAADDSGLPNDRFFAVRPEGSVSTLKIQRTERGDSAVYLCASSLGSNEQFFGPGTRLTVL.

This chain links TRBV19 with TRBJ2-5; 7 bases map to TRBD1. Germline V gene sequence: CDR1 LNHDA, CDR2 SQIVND (reference sequence). V gave up 5 bases and J gave up 6 bases; unmatched junction bases: 3. The CDR3 has 12 residues. The CDR3 bases are TGTGCCAGTAGTCGGGACAGAAAGACCCAGTACTTC. This gives the protein CASSRDRKTQYF. The full variable domain, in which reference TRBV19 and TRBJ2-5 provide the parts outside the CDR3, is DGGITQSPKYLFRKEGQNVTLSCEQNLNHDAMYWYRQDPGQGLRLIYYSQIVNDFQKGDIAEGYSVSREKKESFPLTVTSAQKNPTAFYLCASSRDRKTQYFGPGTRLLVL.

This chain's CDR3 is CASSVGSGRAVLVSEQFF. The CDR3 region has the DNA TGTGCCAGCAGCGTAGGTAGCGGGAGGGCCGTCTTGGTCAGTGAGCAGTTCTTC. The chain combines TRBV9 with TRBJ2-1; 11 bases agree with TRBD2. Unmatched junction bases numbered 14, after V lost 0 bases and J lost 9 bases. The length of the CDR3 is 18 residues. Germline V gene sequence: CDR1 SGDLS, CDR2 YYNGEE.

In this sample, this clone turned up a few times. This chain connects TRBV9 to TRBJ1-1; a possible D gene is TRBD1 (6 bases). The CDR3 is 14 amino acids. Trimming took 0 bases from V and 6 from J, leaving 12 bases between them. Germline-derived CDR1 and CDR2 are SGDLS and YYNGEE. The CDR3 spells CASSVVEGESEAFF. The DNA of the CDR3 is TGTGCCAGCAGCGTAGTCGAGGGGGAGTCTGAAGCTTTCTTT.

The chain employs TRBV18 and TRBJ2-7; a possible D gene is TRBD2 (5 bases). Trimming pared 3 bases from V and 4 bases from J, leaving 13 bases between. Germline V gene lookup returns CDR1 KGHSH and CDR2 LQKENI. This CDR3 is 14 amino acids long. The CDR3 DNA reads TGTGCCAGCTCACCCGGACGGGGTGGATACGAGCAGTACTTC. Its translation is CASSPGRGGYEQYF.

The chain has TRBV11-2 and TRBJ1-3, with unresolved D. Germline CDR1 and CDR2: SGHAT and FQNNGV. This CDR3 comprises 15 residues. Between the trimmed V and J ends, which lost 3 bases and 0 bases, there was a span of 9 bases. The CDR3 reads CASSLRAGSGNTIYF. The CDR3 DNA reads as TGTGCCAGCAGCTTGAGGGCCGGCTCTGGAAACACCATATATTTT.

This chain uses TRBV7-9 with TRBJ2-1; D not resolved. V lost 1 base and J lost 2, with 9 bases in between. The CDR3 has 15 amino acids. The germline V gene encodes CDR1 SEHNR and CDR2 FQNEAQ (reference sequence). CDR3 nucleotide sequence: TGTGCCAGCAGCTTAGTTCGCGGCACCTACAATGAGCAGTTCTTC. Translated, it gives CASSLVRGTYNEQFF.

The gene calls are TRBV7-9 and TRBJ2-3; perhaps TRBD2 as D (5 bases). Germline CDR1 reads SEHNR; CDR2 reads FQNEAQ (reference sequence). The V end was cut by 3 bases, the J end by 2 bases, with 9 bases between. CDR3 size: 14 residues. The CDR3: CASSFRGITDTQYF. Here the CDR3 DNA reads TGTGCCAGCAGCTTCCGGGGTATCACAGATACGCAGTATTTT.

The chain joins TRBV25-1 to TRBJ2-3, with a weak D call TRBD2 (7 bases). V dropped 1 base and J dropped 2 bases, with 13 bases sitting between them. This CDR3 has 16 amino acids. Per the germline V gene, CDR1 is MGHDK and CDR2 is SYGVNS. CDR3 nucleotide sequence: TGTGCCAGCAGTGAATGGGCGGGGGCCTACACAGATACGCAGTATTTT. Protein: CASSEWAGAYTDTQYF.

The rearrangement joins TRBV25-1 to TRBJ2-5; 7 nucleotides line up with TRBD1. The CDR3 has 15 residues. V lost 3 bases and J lost 0; bases outside the gene matches: 4. Germline CDR1 is MGHDK and CDR2 is SYGVNS. The CDR3 region is CASSDTRGYQETQYF. In DNA form, the CDR3 reads TGTGCCAGCAGTGACACCAGGGGGTACCAAGAGACCCAGTACTTC.

The V and J genes are TRBV15 and TRBJ2-1; D is ambiguous. The germline V gene has CDR1 LNHNV and CDR2 YYDKDF (reference sequence). Between the trimmed V and J ends, which lost 3 bases and 2 bases, there was a span of 2 bases. CDR3 length: 12 residues. The CDR3 sequence: CATSSAYNEQFF. CDR3 nucleotides: TGTGCCACCAGCAGCGCCTACAATGAGCAGTTCTTC.

This chain links TRBV7-9 with TRBJ1-3; unclear D gene. The length of the CDR3 is 15 residues. V gave up 1 base and J gave up 4 bases, with 11 bases separating them. In germline, CDR1 is SEHNR, CDR2 FQNEAQ (reference sequence). CDR3 nucleotides: TGTGCCAGCAGCTTAGTCGCAGGCACAGGAAACACCATATATTTT. Its translation: CASSLVAGTGNTIYF.

The rearrangement links TRBV5-4 to TRBJ2-5, with TRBD2 identical over 8 bases. The CDR3 runs 16 residues. CDR1 is SGHNT, CDR2 YYREEE, per germline (reference sequence). J lost 2 bases, V lost 3 bases, and 9 bases had no gene match. This CDR3 reads CASSSAGTSKQETQYF. For the CDR3, the DNA is TGTGCCAGCAGCTCAGCCGGGACTAGTAAGCAAGAGACCCAGTACTTC.